This T cell receptor beta chain was identified in a study of blood T cell repertoires in COVID-19. The wider study: The United States, Italy and Spain were the sources of the acute and convalescent COVID-19 samples.

Profiled with immunoSEQ multiplex PCR; TCRdb holds only in-frame clones, not every one. In the table there are roughly 200,000 clones, around 85% of which are singletons. Residents of 24 US areas, aged about 18 to 89 years, made up the participants. This CDR3 has 15 residues. Germline CDR1 and CDR2: WNHNN and SYGVQD (reference sequence). V lost 2 bases and J lost 6; bases outside the gene matches: 6. The sample was PBMCs or T cells enriched from blood (not recorded which). J is TRBJ2-2 and V is TRBV10-1; 7 nucleotides agree with TRBD2. This clonotype originated in a woman in her 50s in a cohort exposed to, infected with or recovered from COVID-19 (not recorded which). The CDR3 coding sequence is TGCGCCAGCAGTGAGGGCGGGGGAAGGGCCGGGGAGCTGTTTTTT. It specifies CASSEGGGRAGELFF.